This T cell receptor (beta chain) was documented in a study of blood T cell repertoires in COVID-19. The wider study: Material from acute and convalescent COVID-19 was sourced from the United States, Italy and Spain. The analysed material was cDNA or gDNA that came from T cells, B-cell-depleted T cells, or PBMCs.

Unmatched junction bases numbered 5, after V lost 5 bases and J lost 4 bases. This CDR3 has 14 amino acids. In germline, CDR1 is SGHRS, CDR2 YFSETQ. As originally analysed: Amplified reference gene primers provided the basis for estimating nucleated cell counts. The repertoire was sequenced with immunoSEQ multiplex PCR; TCRdb's copy has only in-frame clones and lacks some. That table is the source of V, J and clone size, and D and trimming were worked out from the DNA. The sample consists of 100,000 or so clones, about 89% of them appearing once. The J gene is TRBJ2-5, the V gene TRBV5-1, with 10 positions matching TRBD2. Sequenced: peripheral blood. The TCR was taken from a man aged 50 to 60 with acute or convalescent COVID-19. CDR3 region: CASSSGLASETQYF. DNA of the CDR3: TGCGCCAGCAGTTCGGGACTAGCGTCAGAGACCCAGTACTTC.